This passage covers 24 T cell receptor beta chains from one sample sequenced in a study of blood T cell repertoires in COVID-19. Clones were read by immunoSEQ multiplex PCR, and TCRdb kept only the in-frame ones, dropping some. Of approximately 240,000 clones in the sample, 87% are singletons; the top ten hold 6% to 7%. The specimen was PBMCs or T cells enriched from blood (not recorded which). The source is a woman under 40 with acute COVID-19.

The rearrangement links TRBV2 to TRBJ1-2, with D possibly matching TRBD1 (6 bases). The CDR3 consists of 13 residues. V was shortened by 6 bases and J by 3 bases, with 11 bases between the two germline ends. Germline loops: CDR1 SNHLY, CDR2 FYNNEI. CDR3 amino acids: CASRQGFDYGYTF. CDR3 DNA sequence: TGTGCCAGCAGACAGGGTTTTGACTATGGCTACACCTTC.

The chain uses TRBV6-5 and TRBJ2-7, with no clear D. The CDR3 contains 13 residues. Trimming removed 6 bases at V and 4 bases at J, with 13 bases between. Germline-derived CDR1 and CDR2 are MNHEY and SVGAGI. The CDR3 nucleotides read TGTGCCAGCAGCCTTGGGCGCGAGTACGAGCAGTACTTC. Its translation: CASSLGREYEQYF.

The rearrangement links TRBV5-1 to TRBJ2-7; 7 bases match TRBD2. The V segment lost 3 bases and the J segment 1 base; nucleotides outside the gene matches: 7. CDR3 length: 15 residues. CDR1 is SGHRS, CDR2 YFSETQ, per germline. This chain's CDR3 is CASSSGGRSSYEQYF. The CDR3 DNA sequence: TGCGCCAGCAGCTCCGGCGGGAGATCGTCCTACGAGCAGTACTTC. The full variable domain, in which reference TRBV5-1 and TRBJ2-7 provide the parts outside the CDR3, is KAGVTQTPRYLIKTRGQQVTLSCSPISGHRSVSWYQQTPGQGLQFLFEYFSETQRNKGNFPGRFSGRQFSNSRSEMNVSTLELGDSALYLCASSSGGRSSYEQYFGPGTRLTVT.

This chain connects TRBV4-1 to TRBJ2-7, with D perhaps TRBD1 (6 bases). Per the germline V gene, CDR1 is MGHRA and CDR2 is YSYEKL. The CDR3 is made up of 13 amino acids. Trimming left V 3 bases short and J 4 bases short, with 10 bases between. For the CDR3, the DNA is TGCGCCAGCAGCCAGAAACAGGGTTACGAGCAGTACTTC. Its protein is CASSQKQGYEQYF.

In nucleotides, the CDR3 is TGTGCCAGCTCACAAAATGGACATGCAACTAATGAAAAACTGTTTTTT. Its protein product is CASSQNGHATNEKLFF. This chain links TRBV18 with TRBJ1-4, with a tentative D call TRBD1 (5 bases). This CDR3 spans 16 amino acids. Trimming stripped 4 bases from V and 0 bases from J, with 12 bases between. Germline loops: CDR1 KGHSH, CDR2 LQKENI.

The V gene is TRBV5-1, the J gene TRBJ2-1, with TRBD2 matching 7 bases. The CDR3 contains 19 residues. Looked up from germline, CDR1 is SGHRS and CDR2 is YFSETQ. Trimming removed 0 bases from V and 3 bases from J; junction bases left unmatched: 15. CDR3 sequence reads: CASSLVGGRAPRDYNEQFF. CDR3 in DNA: TGCGCCAGCAGCTTGGTTGGGGGGAGGGCGCCCAGGGACTACAATGAGCAGTTCTTC.

This clone was counted only a few times. The V gene is TRBV24-1, the J gene TRBJ1-1, with 9 nucleotides matching TRBD1. The CDR3 loop spans 17 amino acids. Losses at the gene ends were 4 bases for V and 5 bases for J; bases not matched to a gene: 13. The V gene's germline CDR1 is KGHDR and CDR2 SFDVKD. The CDR3 bases are TGTGCCACCAGTGACTCCCCGGGACAGGGTATTGTTACTGAAGCTTTCTTT. It is translated as CATSDSPGQGIVTEAFF.

This chain uses TRBV24-1 with TRBJ2-3; D is possibly TRBD1 (6 bases). CDR1 and CDR2 from the germline V gene are KGHDR and SFDVKD. Trimming stripped 3 bases from V and 2 bases from J, with 11 bases between. There are 15 residues in the CDR3. CDR3 loop: CATSDVGHYTDTQYF. CDR3 in DNA: TGTGCCACCAGTGATGTGGGACACTACACAGATACGCAGTATTTT.

The chain uses TRBV19 and TRBJ2-7, with D perhaps matching TRBD2 (6 bases). Germline V gives CDR1 LNHDA, CDR2 SQIVND (reference sequence). Trimming left V 6 bases short and J 1 base short, with 16 bases between. The CDR3 has 15 residues. The CDR3 sequence is CASRGGAIGSYEQYF. Here the CDR3 DNA reads TGTGCCAGTAGGGGGGGAGCCATCGGGTCCTACGAGCAGTACTTC.

This clone came up a few times. This rearrangement joins TRBV29-1 to TRBJ2-7; 13 bases are a match to TRBD2. The germline gives CDR1 SQVTM, CDR2 ANQGSEA. The CDR3 has 14 amino acids. After removal of 7 bases from V and 7 bases from J, the junction contained 10 bases not matched to a gene. The CDR3 DNA sequence: TGCAGCGCTAGGACTAGCGGGGGACCTACAGAGCAGTACTTC. It is translated as CSARTSGGPTEQYF.

The J gene is TRBJ2-1, the V gene TRBV5-1; the match to TRBD2 covers 9 bases. This CDR3 is built from 18 residues. Losses at the gene ends were 0 bases for V and 2 bases for J; bases not matched to a gene: 9. Germline V CDR1 and CDR2: SGHRS, YFSETQ. CDR3 protein: CASSLAVNSGRPYNEQFF. CDR3 DNA sequence: TGCGCCAGCAGCTTGGCCGTGAATAGCGGGAGACCCTACAATGAGCAGTTCTTC.

This chain uses TRBV7-9 with TRBJ1-1, with 9 bases aligning to TRBD1. The CDR3 extends over 13 amino acids. V shed 4 bases, J shed 10 bases, and the junction held 7 bases outside the gene matches. Per the germline V gene, CDR1 is SEHNR and CDR2 is FQNEAQ (reference sequence). The CDR3 nucleotides are TGTGCCAGCAGCTCCGGGACAGGGCTTACAGCTTTCTTT. Translation: CASSSGTGLTAFF.

V and J are TRBV28 and TRBJ1-5, with D possibly TRBD1 on 5 matching bases. In germline, CDR1 is MDHEN, CDR2 SYDVKM. This CDR3 is built from 14 residues. V lost 6 bases and J lost 3, with 12 bases in between. In DNA, the CDR3 is TGTGCCAGCAGAAACCCAGGGCCCAATCAGCCCCAGCATTTT. This gives the protein CASRNPGPNQPQHF.

V and J are TRBV9 and TRBJ2-7; 7 nucleotides agree with TRBD1. V trimming: 4 bases; J trimming: 6 bases; junction bases outside the gene matches: 4. From germline, CDR1 is SGDLS and CDR2 YYNGEE. The CDR3 covers 12 residues. Here the CDR3 DNA reads TGTGCCAGCAGCCCGACAGGGCTCGAGCAGTACTTC. Amino acid sequence: CASSPTGLEQYF. The full variable domain, rest sourced from reference TRBV9 and TRBJ2-7, is DSGVTQTPKHLITATGQRVTLRCSPRSGDLSVYWYQQSLDQGLQFLIQYYNGEERAKGNILERFSAQQFPDLHSELNLSSLELGDSALYFCASSPTGLEQYFGPGTRLTVT.

The chain carries TRBV28 and TRBJ1-2; 8 bases fit TRBD1. The CDR3 extends over 15 amino acids. With V trimmed by 4 bases and J by 8 bases, 12 bases remained unmatched. Per the germline V gene, CDR1 is MDHEN and CDR2 is SYDVKM. The CDR3 here is CASSSQTGGGYGYTF. CDR3 nucleotide sequence: TGTGCCAGCAGTTCACAAACAGGGGGAGGTTACGGCTACACCTTC.

The rearrangement links TRBV7-3 to TRBJ2-5; 9 positions agree with TRBD1. With V trimmed by 5 bases and J by 4 bases, 8 bases remained unmatched. This CDR3 comprises 15 residues. Germline V gene sequence: CDR1 SGHTA, CDR2 FQGTGA. This CDR3 reads CASSPTGGSRETQYF. The DNA of the CDR3 is TGTGCCAGCAGCCCCACAGGGGGCTCAAGAGAGACCCAGTACTTC.

The V and J genes are TRBV7-3 and TRBJ2-7, with 7 bases lining up with TRBD2. Germline CDR1 and CDR2: SGHTA and FQGTGA. The CDR3 length is 16 residues. Trimming removed 1 base from V and 6 bases from J; junction bases left unmatched: 12. The CDR3 reads CASSLMGGRNFGEQYF. In DNA, the CDR3 is TGTGCCAGCAGCTTAATGGGGGGGAGAAACTTCGGCGAGCAGTACTTC.

The V call is TRBV7-2, the J call TRBJ1-1; no clear D gene. Between the trimmed V and J ends, which lost 5 bases and 3 bases, there was a span of 10 bases. The CDR3 covers 13 residues. Germline CDR1 reads SGHTA; CDR2 reads FQGNSA. The CDR3 bases are TGTGCCAGCAGCACCGAGCTCCACACTGAAGCTTTCTTT. Translation gives CASSTELHTEAFF.

This sequence joins TRBV7-2 and TRBJ2-7, with 13 bases matching TRBD2. Germline CDR1 reads SGHTA; CDR2 reads FQGNSA. This CDR3 is 14 amino acids long. Trimming at V came to 7 bases and at J to 5 bases, leaving 5 bases not matched to a gene. Here the CDR3 reads CASNSGLAGDEQYF. The CDR3 DNA follows: TGTGCCAGCAACAGCGGACTAGCGGGAGACGAGCAGTACTTC.

The chain carries TRBV28 and TRBJ2-3; the match to TRBD2 covers 15 bases. Germline lookup yields CDR1 MDHEN and CDR2 SYDVKM. The CDR3 is 14 residues long. V dropped 8 bases and J dropped 3; count of bases not matched to a gene: 0. In DNA, the CDR3 is TGTGCCAGCGGACTAGCGGGAGGGACAGATACGCAGTATTTT. Amino acid sequence: CASGLAGGTDTQYF.

J is TRBJ1-2 and V is TRBV3-1 (or the pseudogene TRBV3-2); 8 nucleotides line up with TRBD1. Germline V lookup: CDR1 LGHDT, CDR2 YNNKEL (reference sequence). This CDR3 is 13 amino acids long. V trimming: 4 bases; J trimming: 4 bases; junction bases outside the gene matches: 2. In DNA, the CDR3 is TGTGCCAGCAGCCCGGGGACAGGCTATGGCTACACCTTC. It yields the protein CASSPGTGYGYTF.

V usage is TRBV5-1 and J usage is TRBJ2-2; weak D call: TRBD1 (5 bases). Germline V CDR1 and CDR2: SGHRS, YFSETQ. V was cut by 6 bases and J by 9 bases, with 21 bases left in between. This CDR3 is 15 amino acids long. The CDR3 nucleotides read TGCGCCAGCAACAAAGAAGTCGACAGAACACGGGAGCTGTTTTTT. Translation gives CASNKEVDRTRELFF. Variable domain in full (rest from reference TRBV5-1 and TRBJ2-2): KAGVTQTPRYLIKTRGQQVTLSCSPISGHRSVSWYQQTPGQGLQFLFEYFSETQRNKGNFPGRFSGRQFSNSRSEMNVSTLELGDSALYLCASNKEVDRTRELFFGEGSRLTVL.

The table lists this clone with a count of one. The chain joins TRBV7-9 to TRBJ1-4; TRBD1 agrees at 9 bases. The CDR3 is 18 residues long. Trimming at V came to 5 bases and at J to 7 bases, leaving 17 bases not matched to a gene. CDR1 is SEHNR, CDR2 FQNEAQ, per germline (reference sequence). CDR3: CASSPGQGGLSNGEKLFF. The CDR3 DNA sequence: TGTGCCAGCAGCCCGGGACAGGGAGGTTTATCTAATGGTGAAAAACTGTTTTTT.

V usage is TRBV5-1 and J usage is TRBJ2-7; tentatively, D is TRBD1 (7 bases). This CDR3 is 14 amino acids long. With 4 bases removed from V and 4 bases from J, the gap between germline ends came to 15 bases. CDR1 is SGHRS, CDR2 YFSETQ, per germline. The CDR3: CASSRRDSEYEQYF. CDR3 nucleotide sequence: TGCGCCAGCAGCCGGCGGGACAGCGAGTACGAGCAGTACTTC.